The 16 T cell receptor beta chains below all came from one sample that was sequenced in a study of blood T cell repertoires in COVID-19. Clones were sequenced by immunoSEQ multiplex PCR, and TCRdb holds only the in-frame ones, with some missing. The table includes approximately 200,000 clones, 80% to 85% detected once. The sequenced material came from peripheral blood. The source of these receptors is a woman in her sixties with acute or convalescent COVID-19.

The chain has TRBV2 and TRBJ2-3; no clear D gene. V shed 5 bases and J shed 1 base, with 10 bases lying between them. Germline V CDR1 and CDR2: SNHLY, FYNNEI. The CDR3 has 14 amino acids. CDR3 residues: CASSLSLRTDTQYF. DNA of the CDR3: TGTGCCAGCAGTTTGTCTCTTCGCACAGATACGCAGTATTTT.

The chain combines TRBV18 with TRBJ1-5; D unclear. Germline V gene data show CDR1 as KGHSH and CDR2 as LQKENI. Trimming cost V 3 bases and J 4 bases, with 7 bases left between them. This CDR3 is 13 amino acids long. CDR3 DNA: TGTGCCAGCTCACCCGGGATTAATCAGCCCCAGCATTTT. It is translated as CASSPGINQPQHF.

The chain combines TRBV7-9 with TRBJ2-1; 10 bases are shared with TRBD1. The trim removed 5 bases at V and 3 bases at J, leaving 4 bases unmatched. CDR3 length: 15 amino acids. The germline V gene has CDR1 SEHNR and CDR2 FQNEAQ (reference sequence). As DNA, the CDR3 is TGTGCCAGCAGCGTGCGGGACAGGGGCTACAATGAGCAGTTCTTC. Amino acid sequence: CASSVRDRGYNEQFF.

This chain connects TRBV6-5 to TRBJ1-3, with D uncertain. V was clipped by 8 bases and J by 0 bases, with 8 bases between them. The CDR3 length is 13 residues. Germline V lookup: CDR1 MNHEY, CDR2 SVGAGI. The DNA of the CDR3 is TGTGCCAGCTCCGCACTCTCTGGAAACACCATATATTTT. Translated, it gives CASSALSGNTIYF.

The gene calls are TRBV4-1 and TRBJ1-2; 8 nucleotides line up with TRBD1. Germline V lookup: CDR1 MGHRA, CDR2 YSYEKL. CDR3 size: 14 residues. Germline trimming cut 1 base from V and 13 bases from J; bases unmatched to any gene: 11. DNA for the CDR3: TGCGCCAGCAGCCAAGTTCCTGGGACAGGACCCCCCACCTTC. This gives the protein CASSQVPGTGPPTF.

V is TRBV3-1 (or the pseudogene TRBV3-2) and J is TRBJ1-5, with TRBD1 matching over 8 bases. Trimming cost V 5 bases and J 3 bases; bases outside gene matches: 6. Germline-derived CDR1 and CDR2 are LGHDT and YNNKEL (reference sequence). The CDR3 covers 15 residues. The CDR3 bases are TGTGCCAGCAGCGCCGGGACAGGCTACAATCAGCCCCAGCATTTT. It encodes CASSAGTGYNQPQHF.

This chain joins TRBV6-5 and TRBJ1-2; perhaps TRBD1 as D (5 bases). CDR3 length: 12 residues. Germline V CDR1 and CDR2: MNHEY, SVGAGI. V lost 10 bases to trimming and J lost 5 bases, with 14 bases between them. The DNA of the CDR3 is TGTGCCACCCTCGGGGGGGAGTATGGCTACACCTTC. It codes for CATLGGEYGYTF.

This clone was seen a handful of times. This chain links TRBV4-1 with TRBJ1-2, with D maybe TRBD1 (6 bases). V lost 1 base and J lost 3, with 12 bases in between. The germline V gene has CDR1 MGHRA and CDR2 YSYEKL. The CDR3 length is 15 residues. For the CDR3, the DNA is TGCGCCAGCAGCCAAGTAGGGGGGGGCGACTATGGCTACACCTTC. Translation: CASSQVGGGDYGYTF.

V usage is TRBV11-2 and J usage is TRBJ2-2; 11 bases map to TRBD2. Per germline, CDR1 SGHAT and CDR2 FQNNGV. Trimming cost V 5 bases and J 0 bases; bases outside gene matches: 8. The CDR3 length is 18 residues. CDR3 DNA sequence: TGTGCCAGCAGCCCTAGGTTTAGCGGGGGGGCGAACACCGGGGAGCTGTTTTTT. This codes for CASSPRFSGGANTGELFF.

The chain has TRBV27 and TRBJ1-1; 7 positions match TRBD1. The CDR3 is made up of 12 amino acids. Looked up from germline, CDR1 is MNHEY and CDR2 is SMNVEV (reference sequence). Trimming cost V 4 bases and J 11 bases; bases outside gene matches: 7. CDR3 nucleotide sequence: TGTGCCAGCAGTTCCGCGACAGGGTTGGCTTTCTTT. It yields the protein CASSSATGLAFF.

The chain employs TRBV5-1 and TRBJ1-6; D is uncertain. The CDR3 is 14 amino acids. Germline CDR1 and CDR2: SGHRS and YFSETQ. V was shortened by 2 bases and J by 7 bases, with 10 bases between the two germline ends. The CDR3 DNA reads TGCGCCAGCAGCTTCGGTCCAAGCAATTCACCCCTCCACTTT. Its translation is CASSFGPSNSPLHF. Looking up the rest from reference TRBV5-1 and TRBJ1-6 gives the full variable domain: KAGVTQTPRYLIKTRGQQVTLSCSPISGHRSVSWYQQTPGQGLQFLFEYFSETQRNKGNFPGRFSGRQFSNSRSEMNVSTLELGDSALYLCASSFGPSNSPLHFGNGTRLTVT.

The CDR3 protein is CASSPVDQGGQETQYF. The CDR3 DNA sequence: TGTGCCAGCTCACCAGTGGACCAGGGTGGCCAAGAGACCCAGTACTTC. V and J are TRBV18 and TRBJ2-5, with a tentative D call TRBD1 (5 bases). The CDR3 totals 16 residues. Trimming cost V 2 bases and J 1 base, with 14 bases left between them. Per germline, CDR1 KGHSH and CDR2 LQKENI.

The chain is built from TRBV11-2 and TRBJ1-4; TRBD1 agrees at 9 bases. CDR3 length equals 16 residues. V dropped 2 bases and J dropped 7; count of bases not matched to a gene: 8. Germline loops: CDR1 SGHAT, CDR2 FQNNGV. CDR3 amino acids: CASSLKGTGSTEKLFF. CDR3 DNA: TGTGCCAGCAGCTTAAAGGGGACAGGGTCAACTGAAAAACTGTTTTTT.

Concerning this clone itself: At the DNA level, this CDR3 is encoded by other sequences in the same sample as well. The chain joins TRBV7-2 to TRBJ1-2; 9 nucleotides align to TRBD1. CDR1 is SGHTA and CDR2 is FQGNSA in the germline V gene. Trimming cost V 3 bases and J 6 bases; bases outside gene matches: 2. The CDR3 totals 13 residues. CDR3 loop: CASSFRQGDGYTF. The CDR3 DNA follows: TGTGCCAGCAGCTTTCGACAGGGGGATGGCTACACCTTC.

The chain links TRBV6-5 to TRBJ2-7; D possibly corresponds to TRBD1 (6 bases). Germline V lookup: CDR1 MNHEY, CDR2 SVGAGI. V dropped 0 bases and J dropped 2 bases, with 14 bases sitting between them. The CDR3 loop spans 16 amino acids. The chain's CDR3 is CASSYSTSGAPYEQYF. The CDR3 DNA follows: TGTGCCAGCAGTTACTCGACTTCAGGGGCCCCCTACGAGCAGTACTTC.

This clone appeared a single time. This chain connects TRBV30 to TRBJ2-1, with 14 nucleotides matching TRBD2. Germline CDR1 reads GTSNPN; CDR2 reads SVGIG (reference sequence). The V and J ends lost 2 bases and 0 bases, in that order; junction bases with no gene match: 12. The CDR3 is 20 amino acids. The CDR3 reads CAWSTLGLAGGYRSYNEQFF. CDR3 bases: TGTGCCTGGAGTACCCTTGGACTAGCGGGGGGCTACCGCTCCTACAATGAGCAGTTCTTC.